The 16 T cell receptor beta chains in this list originate from one sample, sequenced in a study of T cells in tumors after PD-1 blockade. Only in-frame clones appear in the TCRdb table, and some are missing; sequencing was by immunoSEQ multiplex PCR. This table holds approximately 59,000 clones, roughly 77% found once. Sequenced material: PBMCs, taken before anti-PD-1 treatment. These receptors originate from a human donor with basal cell carcinoma.

The chain links TRBV7-9 to TRBJ2-3; D call uncertain. V was pared by 4 bases and J by 2 bases, with 10 bases between. CDR3 length: 14 residues. CDR1 is SEHNR, CDR2 FQNEAQ, per germline (reference sequence). For the CDR3, the DNA is TGTGCCAGCAGCTCCTCGGGTGACACAGATACGCAGTATTTT. Translated: CASSSSGDTDTQYF. The full variable domain, rest sourced from reference TRBV7-9 and TRBJ2-3, is DTGVSQNPRHKITKRGQNVTFRCDPISEHNRLYWYRQTLGQGPEFLTYFQNEAQLEKSRLLSDRFSAERPKGSFSTLEIQRTEQGDSAMYLCASSSSGDTDTQYFGPGTRLTVL.

This clone was seen a few times. V gene TRBV3-1 (or the pseudogene TRBV3-2) combines with J gene TRBJ2-5; 13 nucleotides agree with TRBD2. CDR3 size: 15 residues. With V trimmed by 3 bases and J by 5 bases, 3 bases remained unmatched. The V gene's germline CDR1 is LGHDT and CDR2 YNNKEL (reference sequence). The CDR3 is CASSQTSGGWETQYF. As DNA, the CDR3 is TGTGCCAGCAGCCAGACTAGCGGGGGGTGGGAGACCCAGTACTTC.

The CDR3 loop reads CASSFESEAFF. The CDR3 DNA sequence: TGTGCCAGCAGTTTTGAGAGTGAAGCTTTCTTT. The V and J genes are TRBV12-3 or TRBV12-4 and TRBJ1-1, with no clear D. V lost 3 bases and J lost 7, with 6 bases in between. CDR3 length equals 11 residues.

This chain uses TRBV18 with TRBJ1-1; D gene unclear. The ends were cut back, 1 base at V and 8 bases at J, with 11 bases in the middle. CDR3 length equals 13 residues. In germline, CDR1 is KGHSH, CDR2 LQKENI. The CDR3 protein is CASSPRPISEAFF. CDR3 nucleotides: TGTGCCAGCTCACCACGACCTATATCCGAAGCTTTCTTT.

This chain connects TRBV11-3 to TRBJ2-2; D remains ambiguous. This CDR3 is 16 amino acids long. V lost 5 bases and J 2 bases, leaving 15 bases between the germline ends. CDR1 and CDR2 from the germline V gene are SGHNT and YENEEA. CDR3 DNA: TGTGCCAGCAGCCCAGGTCCCATAGGCAACACCGGGGAGCTGTTTTTT. Its protein product is CASSPGPIGNTGELFF.

The chain uses TRBV4-1 and TRBJ1-4; D is perhaps TRBD1 (5 bases). The CDR3 runs to 16 residues. V lost 1 base, J lost 4 bases, and 13 bases lay in between. Germline V CDR1 and CDR2: MGHRA, YSYEKL. CDR3 coding DNA: TGCGCCAGCAGCCAAGGCCCCGGGACGGGTAATGAAAAACTGTTTTTT. Translated, it gives CASSQGPGTGNEKLFF.

The chain carries TRBV9 and TRBJ2-2, with D possibly being TRBD1 (6 bases). Germline loops: CDR1 SGDLS, CDR2 YYNGEE. CDR3 length equals 18 residues. V shed 4 bases and J shed 0 bases, with 19 bases lying between them. CDR3 in DNA: TGTGCCAGCAGCCCACGGGACATTAGGGGAACGAACACCGGGGAGCTGTTTTTT. This encodes CASSPRDIRGTNTGELFF.

The V gene is TRBV5-8, the J gene TRBJ2-5; D remains unclear. The germline gives CDR1 SGHTS, CDR2 YDEGEE. The ends were cut back, 4 bases at V and 1 base at J, with 20 bases in the middle. The CDR3 extends over 17 amino acids. CDR3 amino acids: CASSLHLWATAQETQYF. In DNA, the CDR3 is TGTGCCAGCAGCCTCCACCTTTGGGCCACGGCCCAAGAGACCCAGTACTTC.

The chain is built from TRBV3-1 (or the pseudogene TRBV3-2) and TRBJ1-1; D uncertain. CDR3 length equals 16 residues. Germline CDR1 reads LGHDT; CDR2 reads YNNKEL (reference sequence). The ends were cut back, 0 bases at V and 1 base at J, with 12 bases in the middle. Here the CDR3 reads CASSQDSYPENTEAFF. The CDR3 DNA follows: TGTGCCAGCAGCCAAGATTCGTATCCGGAGAACACTGAAGCTTTCTTT.

The chain recombines TRBV28 with TRBJ1-1; D not resolved. The CDR3 extends over 13 amino acids. CDR1 and CDR2 (germline): MDHEN, SYDVKM. V shed 7 bases and J shed 8 bases, with 17 bases lying between them. The CDR3 DNA reads TGTGCCAGCACCCCTCCCCTTAACGGAGAAGCTTTCTTT. It yields the protein CASTPPLNGEAFF.

V is TRBV3-1 (or the pseudogene TRBV3-2) and J is TRBJ1-5, with TRBD1 matching 10 bases. The ends lost 2 bases at V and 6 bases at J; junction bases unmatched: 7. The germline CDR1 and CDR2 sequences are LGHDT and YNNKEL (reference sequence). This CDR3 is 16 amino acids long. The CDR3 region is CASSQTPGQGIQPQHF. The CDR3 coding sequence is TGTGCCAGCAGCCAAACACCGGGACAGGGGATTCAGCCCCAGCATTTT.

This clone was counted once. The rearrangement links TRBV19 to TRBJ2-5, with a possible D match to TRBD2 (5 bases). V lost 5 bases and J lost 4, with 17 bases in between. Germline CDR1 LNHDA, CDR2 SQIVND (reference sequence). The CDR3 has 15 residues. The CDR3 loop is CASSGSSGNGETQYF. The CDR3 bases are TGTGCCAGTAGTGGATCCTCGGGGAACGGAGAGACCCAGTACTTC.

V is TRBV7-8 and J is TRBJ2-3; 8 positions agree with TRBD1. The CDR3 consists of 16 residues. Losses at the gene ends were 2 bases for V and 2 bases for J; bases not matched to a gene: 6. Looked up from germline, CDR1 is SGHVS and CDR2 is FQNEAQ. The CDR3 bases are TGTGCCAGCAGCTTAAAGTGGACAGGGCCCACAGATACGCAGTATTTT. Translated: CASSLKWTGPTDTQYF. The variable domain in full, completed from reference TRBV7-8 and TRBJ2-3, reads GAGVSQSPRYKVAKRGQDVALRCDPISGHVSLFWYQQALGQGPEFLTYFQNEAQLDKSGLPSDRFFAERPEGSVSTLKIQRTQQEDSAVYLCASSLKWTGPTDTQYFGPGTRLTVL.

The chain combines TRBV10-3 with TRBJ1-1; D not resolved. V was pared by 2 bases and J by 1 base, with 5 bases between. The V gene's germline CDR1 is ENHRY and CDR2 SYGVKD. The CDR3 consists of 13 residues. The CDR3 sequence: CAISETGNTEAFF. The CDR3, as DNA: TGTGCCATCAGTGAGACGGGGAACACTGAAGCTTTCTTT.

This clone was detected a few times. This rearrangement joins TRBV30 to TRBJ1-5, with TRBD1 identical over 9 bases. Germline CDR1 is GTSNPN and CDR2 is SVGIG (reference sequence). The CDR3 runs to 15 residues. Written as DNA, the CDR3 is TGTGCGCATCGGGACAGGGATTATAGCAATCAGCCCCAGCATTTT. It encodes CAHRDRDYSNQPQHF.

The genes are TRBV6-5 and TRBJ1-1, with 9 bases that match TRBD1. The CDR3 extends over 14 amino acids. Losses at the gene ends were 4 bases for V and 5 bases for J; bases not matched to a gene: 5. The V gene's germline CDR1 is MNHEY and CDR2 SVGAGI. CDR3 sequence (DNA): TGTGCCAGCAGTTTGGGACAGGGAGGGACTGAAGCTTTCTTT. Its translation: CASSLGQGGTEAFF.